A single sample is the source of the 9 T cell receptor beta chains below, sequenced in a study of tumor-infiltrating lymphocytes in primary liver carcinoma. A constant-region primer primed TCR beta cDNA synthesis from about 0.45 ug of total RNA. TCR beta libraries came from three nested multiplex PCR rounds using slightly modified ARM-PCR. The two initial PCR rounds, nine to eleven cycles each, used TRBV1-TRBV30 forward and C-beta reverse primers. TCRdb fed the multiplex PCR reads into MiXCR, producing one record per CDR3 protein. This sample has fewer than 350,000 distinct CDR3 sequences; 65% occur once, and the top ten carry roughly 8.9%. Alongside blood RNA obtained from unsorted whole blood, germline DNA was also extracted. Sequenced: peripheral blood. Receptors originate from a man aged 40-50 years with primary liver carcinoma and hepatitis B virus infection.

This clonotype was picked up a small number of times. The rearrangement joins TRBV11-2 to TRBJ2-5; 8 bases fit TRBD2. From germline, CDR1 is SGHAT and CDR2 FQNNGV. The CDR3 covers 15 residues. Germline trimming cut 5 bases from V and 4 bases from J; bases unmatched to any gene: 9. The CDR3 spells CASSQSAGGIETQYF. The CDR3 nucleotides read TGTGCCAGCAGCCAATCTGCGGGGGGCATAGAGACCCAGTACTTC.

This clonotype was seen once. Relative to the germline gene, one junction end is altered; a read error may explain this. The rearrangement uses TRBV10-2 and TRBJ2-1; no firm D call. This CDR3 region has 12 residues. CDR1 is WSHSY, CDR2 SAAADI, per germline. The CDR3 DNA sequence: TGCGCCAGCAGTCACGGGTACATTGAGCAGTTCTTC. Protein: CASSHGYIEQFF.

Comment on this clonotype: The final CDR3 position lacks the conserved phenylalanine or tryptophan, pointing to a likely read error. The chain has TRBV11-2 and TRBJ2-7; TRBD1 agrees at 8 bases. Germline V gives CDR1 SGHAT, CDR2 FQNNGV. The CDR3 runs 15 residues. The DNA for the CDR3 is TGTGCCAGCAGCAGGGGACAGGCCCAGACCTACGAACAGTACTCC. Amino acids: CASSRGQAQTYEQYS.

CDR3 DNA: TGTGCCAGCAGCTCGGGGCTAGCGGGAGAGACCCAGTACTTC. Residues: CASSSGLAGETQYF. The gene calls are TRBV5-4 and TRBJ2-5, with TRBD2 matching 8 bases. The length of the CDR3 is 14 residues. V lost 3 bases to trimming and J lost 4 bases; unmatched junction nucleotides: 5. Looked up from germline, CDR1 is SGHNT and CDR2 is YYREEE (reference sequence).

The CDR3 is CAWSPVASESTDTQYF. CDR3 DNA: TGTGCCTGGAGTCCCGTCGCTAGCGAAAGCACAGATACGCAGTATTTT. This rearrangement joins TRBV30 to TRBJ2-3; tentatively, D is TRBD2 (6 bases). The length of the CDR3 is 16 residues. The germline V gene has CDR1 GTSNPN and CDR2 SVGIG (reference sequence). Deletions cut 2 bases from V and 0 bases from J, with 15 bases between.

This clonotype was recorded at least ten times. The chain couples TRBV4-3 to TRBJ2-4; possibly TRBD2 for D (6 bases). Looked up from germline, CDR1 is LGHNA and CDR2 is YSLEER. This CDR3 has 15 amino acids. With 2 bases removed from V and 4 bases from J, the gap between germline ends came to 12 bases. The CDR3 region is CASSQSAGRKNIQYF. The CDR3 region has the DNA TGCGCCAGCAGCCAAAGTGCGGGGCGGAAAAACATTCAGTACTTC.

As for this clonotype: This may stem from a read error, because a much larger clone lies one nucleotide away. This chain uses TRBV29-1 with TRBJ2-2; a possible D gene is TRBD2 (6 bases). This CDR3 is built from 14 residues. Trimming took off 6 bases at V and 5 bases at J, with 16 bases between the two ends. Germline-derived CDR1 and CDR2 are SQVTM and ANQGSEA. The CDR3 DNA is TGCAGCGTCTCACTAGAGGGAGGTACCGGGGAGCTGTTTTTT. Translating gives CSVSLEGGTGELFF.

Remarks on this clonotype: Given the absence of the conserved phenylalanine or tryptophan at the CDR3 end, a read error is likely. This rearrangement joins TRBV12-3 or TRBV12-4 to TRBJ2-1; the match to TRBD1 covers 11 bases. The CDR3 is 15 amino acids. Unmatched junction bases numbered 8, after V lost 6 bases and J lost 7 bases. The CDR3 reads CASSDRTGGKNEQFL. The CDR3 DNA reads TGTGCCAGCAGCGACCGGACAGGGGGCAAGAATGAGCAGTTCCTC.

The genes are TRBV6-2 or TRBV6-3 and TRBJ2-7; 8 positions agree with TRBD1. The CDR3 spans 17 residues. The V and J ends lost 5 bases and 4 bases, in that order; junction bases with no gene match: 16. The V gene's germline CDR1 is MNHEY and CDR2 SVGEGT. CDR3 nucleotides: TGTGCCAGCAGTCCGCGGACAGGGATGGTTTTCGGGTACGAGCAGTACTTC. Translation gives CASSPRTGMVFGYEQYF.